This is a list of T cell receptor beta chains from one sample in a study of T cells after yellow fever vaccination. TCRdb recomputed calls from the 5' RACE reads with MiXCR, one row per CDR3 protein. The table includes just under 600,000 distinct CDR3 sequences, about 13% detected once. The source material was PBMCs, sampled on the day of the yellow fever booster vaccination. The receptor source for this set is a man aged 25 to 45 who received the YFV17D yellow fever vaccine. CDR3s include the opening cysteine and the closing phenylalanine or tryptophan. The D gene is left open where the match is weak. Size is stated for part of the rows, as once, few or many counts, or as a class when the clone is expanded.

D,V,size,J,DNA,CDR3
TRBD2,TRBV3-1,NA,TRBJ2-1,TGTGCCAGCAGCCAAAAATCCCTTCCGGGACTAGCGGGAGGGCCCCTTCGCAATGAGCAGTTCTTC,CASSQKSLPGLAGGPLRNEQFF
TRBD1,TRBV20-1,few,TRBJ2-5,TGCAGTGCATCGGACAGGGGAGAGACCCAGTACTTC,CSASDRGETQYF
TRBD2,TRBV3-1,few,TRBJ2-4,TGTGCCAGCAGCCCCAACGGGGGCGGGAGGAACATTCAGTACTTC,CASSPNGGGRNIQYF
NA,TRBV7-9,NA,TRBJ1-3,TGTGCCAGCAGCTTAGAGGGGGGGGGAGCCTCTGGAAACACCATATATTTT,CASSLEGGGASGNTIYF
TRBD2,TRBV6-5,NA,TRBJ2-3,TGTGCCAGCAGTTACACTAGCGGGAGGGCCGGACACACAGATACGCAGTATTTT,CASSYTSGRAGHTDTQYF
NA,TRBV9,few,TRBJ1-1,TGTGCCAGCAGCGTAGCTTTCGGATCCGACGCCGCTGAAGCTTTCTTT,CASSVAFGSDAAEAFF
NA,TRBV7-9,few,TRBJ1-4,TGTGCCAGCAGCCGTACAAATGAAAAACTGTTTTTT,CASSRTNEKLFF
TRBD1,TRBV20-1,few,TRBJ2-7,TGCAGTGCTAGAGCCCCCCTTCTGGGACAGGGGTACGAGCAGTACTTC,CSARAPLLGQGYEQYF
NA,TRBV20-1,NA,TRBJ2-7,TGCAGTGCTAGAGACAAGCGCAGGTGGGACATCTACTACGAGCAGTACTTC,CSARDKRRWDIYYEQYF
TRBD1,TRBV28,NA,TRBJ2-7,TGTGCCAGCAGTTTAGCCGGGACAGTACCCGAGCAGTACTTC,CASSLAGTVPEQYF
TRBD2,TRBV18,many,TRBJ2-1,TGTGCCAGTTCCCCCGGACGGGTAGCGGGAGTGGGTTACAATGAGCAGTTCTTC,CASSPGRVAGVGYNEQFF
NA,TRBV28,few,TRBJ2-1,TGTGCCAGCTGGCCCACAGCCACCTTCAATGAGCAGTTCTTC,CASWPTATFNEQFF